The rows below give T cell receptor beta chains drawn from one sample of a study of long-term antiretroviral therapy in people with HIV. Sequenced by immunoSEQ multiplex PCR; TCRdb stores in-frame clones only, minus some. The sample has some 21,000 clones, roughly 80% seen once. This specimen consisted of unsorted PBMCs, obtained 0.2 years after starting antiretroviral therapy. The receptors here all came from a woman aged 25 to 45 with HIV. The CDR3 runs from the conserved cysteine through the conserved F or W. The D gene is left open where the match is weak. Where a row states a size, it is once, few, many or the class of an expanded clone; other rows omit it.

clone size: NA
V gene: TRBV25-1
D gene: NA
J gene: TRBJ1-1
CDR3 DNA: TGTGCCAGCAGTGAATTCGGGGGCATCACTGAAGCTTTCTTT
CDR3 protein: CASSEFGGITEAFF

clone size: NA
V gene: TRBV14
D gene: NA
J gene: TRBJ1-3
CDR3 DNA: TGTGCCAGCAGCCCCCTTGGGGGGCTCCCGGACACCTCTGGAAACACCATATATTTT
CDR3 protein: CASSPLGGLPDTSGNTIYF

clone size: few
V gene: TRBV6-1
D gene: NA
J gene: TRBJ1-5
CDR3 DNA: TGTGCCAGCAGGACAGACTATAGCAATCAGCCCCAGCATTTT
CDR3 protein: CASRTDYSNQPQHF

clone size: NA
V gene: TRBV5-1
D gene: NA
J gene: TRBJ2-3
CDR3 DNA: TGCGCCAGCAGCCCCCGCCCAGGGAACACAGATACGCAGTATTTT
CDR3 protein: CASSPRPGNTDTQYF

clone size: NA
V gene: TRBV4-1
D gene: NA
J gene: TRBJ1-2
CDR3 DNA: TGCGCCAGCAGCCAAGGGGCTATGTATGGCTACACCTTC
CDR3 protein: CASSQGAMYGYTF

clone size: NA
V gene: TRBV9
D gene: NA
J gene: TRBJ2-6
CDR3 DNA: TGTGCCAGCAGCGCGTTGGGGGCCAACGTCCTGACTTTC
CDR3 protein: CASSALGANVLTF

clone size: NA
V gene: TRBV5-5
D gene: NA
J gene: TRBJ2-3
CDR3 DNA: TGTGCCAGCAGCTTTTCCCCGGGGGCACGGTGGGATACGCAGTATTTT
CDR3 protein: CASSFSPGARWDTQYF

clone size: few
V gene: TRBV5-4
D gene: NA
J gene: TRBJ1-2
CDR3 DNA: TGTGCCAGCAGCTTGGGGGCCGGGGGGAGTATCTATGGCTACACCTTC
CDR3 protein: CASSLGAGGSIYGYTF

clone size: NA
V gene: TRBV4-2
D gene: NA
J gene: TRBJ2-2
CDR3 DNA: TGTGCCAGCAGCCAAGTTCCGTCGAACACCGGGGAGCTGTTTTTT
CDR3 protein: CASSQVPSNTGELFF

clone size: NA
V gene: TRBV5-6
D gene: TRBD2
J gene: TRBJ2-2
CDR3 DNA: TGTGCCAGCAGCCCGCTAGCGGGGGCCACCGGGGAGCTGTTTTTT
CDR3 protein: CASSPLAGATGELFF

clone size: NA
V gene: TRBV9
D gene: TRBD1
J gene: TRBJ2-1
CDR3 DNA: TGTGCCAGCACCGTAGGGGACAGGGGGCCTAATGAGCAGTTCTTC
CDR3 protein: CASTVGDRGPNEQFF

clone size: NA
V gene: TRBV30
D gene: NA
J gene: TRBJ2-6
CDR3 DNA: TGTGCCTGGAGTCAGCGGGCCCTGGTTGGGGCCAACGTCCTGACTTTC
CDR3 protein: CAWSQRALVGANVLTF

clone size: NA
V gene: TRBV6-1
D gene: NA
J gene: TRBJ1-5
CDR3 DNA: TGTGCCAGCAGTGAAAAGCAGGGCCAGCCCCAGCATTTT
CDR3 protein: CASSEKQGQPQHF

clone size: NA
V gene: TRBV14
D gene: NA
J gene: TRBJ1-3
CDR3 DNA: TGTGCCAGCTCCCCCGGGGCTGGAAACACCATATATTTT
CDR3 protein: CASSPGAGNTIYF

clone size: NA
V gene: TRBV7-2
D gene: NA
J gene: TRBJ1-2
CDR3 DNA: TGTGCCAGCAGCTCCTTTGGCTATGGCTACACCTTC
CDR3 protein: CASSSFGYGYTF

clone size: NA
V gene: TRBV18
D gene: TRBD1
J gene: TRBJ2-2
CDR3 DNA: TGTGCCAGCTCGGAGGACAGGGGGGTCCCCACCGGGGAGCTGTTTTTT
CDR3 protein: CASSEDRGVPTGELFF

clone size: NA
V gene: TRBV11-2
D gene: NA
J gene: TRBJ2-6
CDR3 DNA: TGTGCCAGCAGCTTAGAGTTAGCCGGGGCCAACGTCCTGACTTTC
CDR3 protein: CASSLELAGANVLTF

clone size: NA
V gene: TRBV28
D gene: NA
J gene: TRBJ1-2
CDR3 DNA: TGTGCCAGCAGTTACTCGGGCTTTAACTATGGCTACACCTTC
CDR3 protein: CASSYSGFNYGYTF

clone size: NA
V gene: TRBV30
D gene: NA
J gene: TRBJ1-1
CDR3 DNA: TGTGCCTGGAGTGTAGTAGGGGTACACACTGAAGCTTTCTTT
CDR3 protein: CAWSVVGVHTEAFF

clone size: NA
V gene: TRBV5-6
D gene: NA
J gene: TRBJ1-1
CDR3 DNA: TGTGCCAGCACCCTAGGGACGGTGAACACTGAAGCTTTCTTT
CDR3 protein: CASTLGTVNTEAFF

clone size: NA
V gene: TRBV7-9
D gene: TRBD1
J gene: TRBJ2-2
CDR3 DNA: TGTGCCAGCAGCAGTAACGCCCGGGACAGGGTAACCGGGGAGCTGTTTTTT
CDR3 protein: CASSSNARDRVTGELFF

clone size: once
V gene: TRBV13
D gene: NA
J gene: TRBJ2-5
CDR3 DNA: TGTGCCAGCAGCTTTTCCTTACCCGGGACGGCGACAGAGACCCAGTACTTC
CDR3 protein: CASSFSLPGTATETQYF

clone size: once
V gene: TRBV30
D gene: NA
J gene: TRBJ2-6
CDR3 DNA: TGTGCCTGGAGTGTGGGGGGCTCTGGGGCCAACGTCCTGACTTTC
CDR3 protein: CAWSVGGSGANVLTF

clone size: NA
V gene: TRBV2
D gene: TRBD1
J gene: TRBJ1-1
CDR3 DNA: TGTGCCAGCATGGGAACAGGGGGAACTGAAGCTTTCTTT
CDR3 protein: CASMGTGGTEAFF

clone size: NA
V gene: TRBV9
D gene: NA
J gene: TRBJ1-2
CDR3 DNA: TGTGCCAGCAGCGATGGGACGTTAAATGGCTACACCTTC
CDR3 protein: CASSDGTLNGYTF

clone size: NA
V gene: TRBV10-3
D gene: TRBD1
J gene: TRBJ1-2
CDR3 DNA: TGTGCCAGTGGGACAGGCACTAACTATGGCTACACCTTC
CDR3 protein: CASGTGTNYGYTF

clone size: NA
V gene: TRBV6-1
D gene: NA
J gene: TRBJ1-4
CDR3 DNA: TGTGCCAGCAGTGGAGTAGGGTGGGGGGAGGATGAAAAACTGTTTTTT
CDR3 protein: CASSGVGWGEDEKLFF

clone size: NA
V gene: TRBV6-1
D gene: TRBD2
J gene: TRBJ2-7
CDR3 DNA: TGTGCCAGCAGTGGTGGGACTAGCGGGGGGGGCACCTACGAGCAGTACTTC
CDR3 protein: CASSGGTSGGGTYEQYF

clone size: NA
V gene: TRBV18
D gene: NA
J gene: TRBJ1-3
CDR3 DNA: TGTGCCAGCTCACCTGAGATGGCTGGAAACACCATATATTTT
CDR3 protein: CASSPEMAGNTIYF

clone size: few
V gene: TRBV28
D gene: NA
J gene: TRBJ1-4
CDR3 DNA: TGTGCCAGTCAGTCGGGACCGAAACTGTTTTTT
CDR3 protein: CASQSGPKLFF

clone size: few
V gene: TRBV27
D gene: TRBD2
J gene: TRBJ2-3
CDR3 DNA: TGTGCCAGCAGTGGGGGACTAGTCGGCACAGATACGCAGTATTTT
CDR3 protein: CASSGGLVGTDTQYF

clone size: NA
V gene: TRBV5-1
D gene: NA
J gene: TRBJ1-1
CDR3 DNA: TGCGCCAGCAGCTTGGACCAGGTACCCAGGGGCACTGAAGCTTTCTTT
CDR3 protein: CASSLDQVPRGTEAFF

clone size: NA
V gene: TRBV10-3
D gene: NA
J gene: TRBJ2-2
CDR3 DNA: TGTGCCATACAGGAAGCGAACACCGGGGAGCTGTTTTTT
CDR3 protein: CAIQEANTGELFF

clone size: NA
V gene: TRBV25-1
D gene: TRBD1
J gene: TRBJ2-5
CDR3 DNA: TGTGCCGGACAGGGAAACAAGGGGACCCAGTACTTC
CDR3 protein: CAGQGNKGTQYF

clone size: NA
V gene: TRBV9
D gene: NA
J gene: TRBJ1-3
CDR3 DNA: TGTGCCAGCAGCGTAGAGGTCAAGGTGAACTCTGGAAACACCATATATTTT
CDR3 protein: CASSVEVKVNSGNTIYF

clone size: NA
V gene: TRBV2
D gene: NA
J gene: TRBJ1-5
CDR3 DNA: TGTGCCAGCAGTGGGGATTTCGGTCAGCCCCAGCATTTT
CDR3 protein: CASSGDFGQPQHF

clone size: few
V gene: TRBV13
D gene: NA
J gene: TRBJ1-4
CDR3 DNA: TGTGCCAGCAGCTTACGTTCGGGCCATGAAAAACTGTTTTTT
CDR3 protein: CASSLRSGHEKLFF

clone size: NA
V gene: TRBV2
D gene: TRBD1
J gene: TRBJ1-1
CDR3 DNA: TGTGCCAGCAGTTGGACAGGGGCCGGGGGGACTGAAGCTTTCTTT
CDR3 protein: CASSWTGAGGTEAFF

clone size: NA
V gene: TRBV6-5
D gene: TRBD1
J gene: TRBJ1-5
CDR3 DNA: TGTGCCAGCAGAAAGACAGGGGGTGCAGATCAGCCCCAGCATTTT
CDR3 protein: CASRKTGGADQPQHF

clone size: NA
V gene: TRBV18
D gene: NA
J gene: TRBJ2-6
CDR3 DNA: TGTGCCAGCTCGCCCGAGCGGGCTGGGGCCAACGTCCTGACTTTC
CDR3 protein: CASSPERAGANVLTF

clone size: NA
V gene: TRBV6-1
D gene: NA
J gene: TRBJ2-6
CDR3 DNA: TGTGCCAGCAGTGCCCTACGGTCTGGGGCCAACGTCCTGACTTTC
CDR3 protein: CASSALRSGANVLTF

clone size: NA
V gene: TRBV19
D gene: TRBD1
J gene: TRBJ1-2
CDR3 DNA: TGTGCCAGTACCGAAGACAGGGTAGGCGGCTACACCTTC
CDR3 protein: CASTEDRVGGYTF

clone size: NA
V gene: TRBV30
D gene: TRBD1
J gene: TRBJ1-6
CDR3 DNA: TGTGCCTGGAGTTCACAAGGACAGGGGGTTTTGTCACCCCTCCACTTT
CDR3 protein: CAWSSQGQGVLSPLHF

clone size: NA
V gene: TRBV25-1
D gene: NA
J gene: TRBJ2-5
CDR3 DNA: TGTGCCAGCAGTAAACGAGGGGGGGCCTTGGAGACCCAGTACTTC
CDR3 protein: CASSKRGGALETQYF

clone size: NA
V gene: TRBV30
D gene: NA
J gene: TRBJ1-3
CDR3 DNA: TGTGCCTGGAGTGCAGCCTACTCTGGAAACACCATATATTTT
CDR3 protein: CAWSAAYSGNTIYF

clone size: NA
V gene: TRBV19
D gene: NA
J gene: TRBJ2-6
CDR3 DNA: TGTGCCAGTAGTATATACTCTGGGGCCAACGTCCTGACTTTC
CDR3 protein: CASSIYSGANVLTF

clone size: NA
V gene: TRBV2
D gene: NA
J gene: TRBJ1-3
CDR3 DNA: TGTGCCAGCCGACCCCTCTCTGGAAACACCATATATTTT
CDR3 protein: CASRPLSGNTIYF